This T cell receptor beta chain was sequenced for a study of T cell repertoires in ileal Crohn's disease. The study's findings and limits: High-frequency clones were more common in sorted CD8 than CD4 cells.

TCRdb keeps only in-frame clones here, not all; method: immunoSEQ multiplex PCR. This sample has 8,000 or so clones, with more than 60% found just once. Concerning this clone: Its target is unknown.

The CDR3 extends over 14 amino acids. V lost 6 bases and J lost 3; bases outside the gene matches: 4. CDR1 is KGHSH and CDR2 is LQKENI in the germline V gene. This TCR derives from an adult with Crohn's disease. This chain links TRBV18 with TRBJ2-7, with 11 nucleotides matching TRBD1. The material sequenced was ileal tissue. CDR3 sequence: CASSGTGGNYEQYF. The CDR3 DNA reads TGTGCCAGCTCTGGGACAGGGGGGAACTACGAGCAGTACTTC.